This TCR beta chain was recovered during a study of radiotherapy plus CTLA-4 blockade in lung cancer. Trimming took 3 bases from V and 4 from J, leaving 9 bases between them. Germline CDR1 reads SGHAT; CDR2 reads FQNNGV. The CDR3 consists of 14 residues. Assay: immunoSEQ multiplex PCR; the TCRdb copy retains only in-frame clones and omits some. The sample lists tens of thousands of clones; roughly 79% were seen once. The gene calls are TRBV11-2 and TRBJ1-4; D is ambiguous. This clonotype was sampled from a human donor with non-small cell lung cancer who had a partial response to radiotherapy plus ipilimumab. Some clones in this sample may be carry-over from other donors' samples. Sequencing used peripheral blood, obtained from a patient treated with radiotherapy plus ipilimumab. CDR3: CASSFTDNNEKLFF. CDR3 DNA sequence: TGTGCCAGCAGCTTTACAGATAATAATGAAAAACTGTTTTTT. The full variable domain, its missing parts supplied by reference TRBV11-2 and TRBJ1-4, is EAGVAQSPRYKIIEKRQSVAFWCNPISGHATLYWYQQILGQGPKLLIQFQNNGVVDDSQLPKDRFSAERLKGVDSTLKIQPAKLEDSAVYLCASSFTDNNEKLFFGSGTQLSVL.